Listed here are 22 T cell receptor beta chains from one sample, sequenced in a study of technical replicates of blood from four donors. The method was immunoSEQ multiplex PCR; TCRdb's version includes in-frame clones alone and lacks a portion of them. The sample carries roughly 72,000 clones, about 90% recorded once. The sequenced sample consisted of T cells isolated from PBMCs. All receptors come from a human donor in good health.

CDR3 loop: CAITLDRGHGYTF. In DNA form, the CDR3 reads TGTGCCATCACCTTGGACAGGGGGCATGGCTACACCTTC. This chain joins TRBV10-3 and TRBJ1-2, with 11 bases lining up with TRBD1. Germline loops: CDR1 ENHRY, CDR2 SYGVKD. The CDR3 totals 13 residues. V trimming: 7 bases; J trimming: 6 bases; junction bases outside the gene matches: 4.

With regard to this clone: Other DNA sequences in the same sample also yield this CDR3. This sequence joins TRBV29-1 and TRBJ2-2; TRBD1 is a possible D gene (5 bases). This CDR3 has 14 amino acids. The V end lost 4 bases, the J end lost 2 bases, and 11 bases lay between the germline ends. In germline, CDR1 is SQVTM, CDR2 ANQGSEA. The CDR3 bases are TGCAGCGTTGTGCAGGACATTAACACCGGGGAGCTGTTTTTT. Translating gives CSVVQDINTGELFF.

V usage is TRBV6-5 and J usage is TRBJ1-2; 7 bases are shared with TRBD1. Germline CDR1 MNHEY, CDR2 SVGAGI. V lost 7 bases to trimming and J lost 2 bases; unmatched junction nucleotides: 7. The CDR3 consists of 14 residues. CDR3 nucleotides: TGTGCCAGCACCTCGACAGGGACCAACTATGGCTACACCTTC. It codes for CASTSTGTNYGYTF.

The chain recombines TRBV5-1 with TRBJ1-2; no definite D call. The germline V gene encodes CDR1 SGHRS and CDR2 YFSETQ. This CDR3 has 14 amino acids. V lost 3 bases to trimming and J lost 6 bases, with 15 bases between them. The CDR3 here is CASSYEFGGDGYTF. The CDR3 bases are TGCGCCAGCAGCTACGAGTTCGGCGGCGATGGCTACACCTTC.

The chain combines TRBV5-3 with TRBJ2-3, with 9 bases identical to TRBD2. TRBV5-3 is reported as an ORF; its role is uncertain. The CDR3 extends over 15 amino acids. V lost 6 bases to trimming and J lost 0 bases; unmatched junction nucleotides: 5. The CDR3 DNA sequence: TGTGCCAGAAACGATAGCGGGAGTAGCACAGATACGCAGTATTTT. Translation: CARNDSGSSTDTQYF.

The chain employs TRBV4-2 and TRBJ2-6, with D maybe TRBD1 (5 bases). The CDR3 length is 17 residues. The germline V and J ends were trimmed by 0 bases and 4 bases, with 13 bases remaining between them. Germline CDR1 is LGHNA and CDR2 is YNFKEQ. CDR3 region: CASSQEGLGSGANVLTF. The CDR3 DNA is TGTGCCAGCAGCCAAGAGGGGCTGGGGTCCGGGGCCAACGTCCTGACTTTC.

The DNA for the CDR3 is TGTGCCAGCAGCCAAGACGGAGCCGCCACAGATACGCAGTATTTT. Translation gives CASSQDGAATDTQYF. V is TRBV28 and J is TRBJ2-3; D is unclear. Deletions cut 6 bases from V and 2 bases from J, with 15 bases between. This CDR3 spans 15 amino acids. CDR1 and CDR2 (germline): MDHEN, SYDVKM.

This sequence joins TRBV11-3 and TRBJ1-3; perhaps TRBD1 as D (6 bases). V was trimmed by 3 bases and J by 0 bases, leaving 15 bases between them. CDR3 length: 17 residues. Germline V lookup: CDR1 SGHNT, CDR2 YENEEA. The CDR3 sequence: CASSLVGQTVSGNTIYF. The CDR3 nucleotides read TGTGCCAGCAGCTTGGTAGGACAGACTGTCTCTGGAAACACCATATATTTT.

The rearrangement links TRBV7-3 to TRBJ2-2; 8 bases fit TRBD1. Germline CDR1 is SGHTA and CDR2 is FQGTGA. The CDR3 runs 17 residues. Trimming removed 6 bases from V and 0 bases from J; junction bases left unmatched: 9. CDR3 sequence: CASRDLGQGPNTGELFF. Here the CDR3 DNA reads TGTGCCAGCAGGGATCTCGGACAGGGACCGAACACCGGGGAGCTGTTTTTT.

The V call is TRBV2, the J call TRBJ2-1; TRBD1 is a possible D gene (5 bases). The V gene lost 7 bases and the J gene lost 8 bases, with 21 bases spanning the gap. The CDR3 is 15 residues long. In germline, CDR1 is SNHLY, CDR2 FYNNEI. The CDR3 loop is CASMLRVVSNDEQFF. Here the CDR3 DNA reads TGTGCCAGCATGCTCAGGGTTGTCTCAAATGATGAGCAGTTCTTC.

The rearrangement links TRBV28 to TRBJ2-4; D is ambiguous. Between the trimmed V and J ends, which lost 6 bases and 8 bases, there was a span of 11 bases. Germline V lookup: CDR1 MDHEN, CDR2 SYDVKM. The CDR3 loop spans 12 amino acids. The CDR3: CASSPRRYIQYF. The CDR3, as DNA: TGTGCCAGCAGCCCCCGGCGGTACATTCAGTACTTC.

This clone was recorded once. V is TRBV28 and J is TRBJ2-2, with D perhaps TRBD1 (6 bases). Deletions cut 2 bases from V and 3 bases from J, with 7 bases between. Germline V gene data show CDR1 as MDHEN and CDR2 as SYDVKM. CDR3 length: 14 residues. The CDR3 is CASSLTGHTGELFF. The CDR3 bases are TGTGCCAGCAGTTTAACAGGGCACACCGGGGAGCTGTTTTTT.

The rearrangement joins TRBV5-1 to TRBJ2-5, with 10 nucleotides matching TRBD1. The CDR3 covers 14 residues. Germline V gene data show CDR1 as SGHRS and CDR2 as YFSETQ. Trimming at V came to 7 bases and at J to 2 bases, leaving 5 bases not matched to a gene. The CDR3 DNA reads as TGCGCCAGCCGGGACAGGGGATTGCAAGAGACCCAGTACTTC. This gives the protein CASRDRGLQETQYF.

V gene TRBV4-3 combines with J gene TRBJ1-5; possible D gene TRBD1, 6 bases. V gave up 1 base and J gave up 4 bases, with 17 bases separating them. Per the germline V gene, CDR1 is LGHNA and CDR2 is YSLEER. The CDR3 sequence is 17 residues long. CDR3 bases: TGCGCCAGCAGCCAAGTAGCGGGACACTTGACAAATCAGCCCCAGCATTTT. Residues: CASSQVAGHLTNQPQHF.

The genes are TRBV6-5 and TRBJ2-1, with D possibly being TRBD1 (6 bases). Germline lookup yields CDR1 MNHEY and CDR2 SVGAGI. CDR3 size: 15 residues. Trimming cost V 5 bases and J 4 bases, with 15 bases left between them. Here the CDR3 reads CASSRGQPRYNEQFF. For the CDR3, the DNA is TGTGCCAGCAGTCGAGGACAGCCCCGTTACAATGAGCAGTTCTTC.

The chain links TRBV6-5 to TRBJ2-7; no reliable D call. This CDR3 region has 13 residues. CDR1 is MNHEY, CDR2 SVGAGI, per germline. V was clipped by 7 bases and J by 1 base, with 11 bases between them. The CDR3 DNA reads TGTGCCAGCATAGATACGAAATCCTACGAGCAGTACTTC. This gives the protein CASIDTKSYEQYF.

Remarks on this clone: This sample also contains other DNA sequences that code for the same CDR3. The chain carries TRBV6-1 and TRBJ2-7; TRBD1 is a possible D gene (5 bases). V was pared by 2 bases and J by 3 bases, with 5 bases between. CDR1 and CDR2 from the germline V gene are MNHNS and SASEGT. The CDR3 loop spans 12 amino acids. The CDR3 spells CASSERGYEQYF. The CDR3 DNA follows: TGTGCCAGCAGTGAAAGGGGCTACGAGCAGTACTTC.

The J gene is TRBJ2-2, the V gene TRBV15, with 8 bases that match TRBD2. CDR1 is LNHNV and CDR2 is YYDKDF in the germline V gene (reference sequence). This CDR3 has 17 amino acids. With V trimmed by 3 bases and J by 2 bases, 8 bases remained unmatched. The CDR3 protein is CATSRPRAGGNTGELFF. The CDR3 nucleotides read TGTGCCACCAGCAGGCCGAGGGCGGGAGGAAACACCGGGGAGCTGTTTTTT. Based on the CDR3 plus reference TRBV15 and TRBJ2-2, the full variable domain is DAMVIQNPRYQVTQFGKPVTLSCSQTLNHNVMYWYQQKSSQAPKLLFHYYDKDFNNEADTPDNFQSRRPNTSFCFLDIRSPGLGDTAMYLCATSRPRAGGNTGELFFGEGSRLTVL.

The chain is built from TRBV4-1 and TRBJ2-7; D may be TRBD2 (6 bases). This CDR3 region has 16 residues. Germline values: CDR1 MGHRA, CDR2 YSYEKL. V lost 4 bases, J lost 3 bases, and 19 bases lay in between. The CDR3 sequence: CASSLGGREPDYEQYF. The CDR3 bases are TGCGCCAGCAGCCTAGGCGGTCGGGAGCCCGACTACGAGCAGTACTTC.

This clone has just one count. The chain uses TRBV28 and TRBJ1-3; 7 bases are shared with TRBD1. Germline values: CDR1 MDHEN, CDR2 SYDVKM. J was trimmed by 3 bases and V by 6 bases; bases with no gene match: 8. CDR3 length: 15 residues. The CDR3 DNA follows: TGTGCCAGCAGCCTTCCTTGGGACAGTGGAAACACCATATATTTT. Amino acid sequence: CASSLPWDSGNTIYF.

This rearrangement joins TRBV28 to TRBJ2-7; 9 positions match TRBD2. J gave up 0 bases and V 1 base, and 1 base lay outside the gene matches. Per the germline V gene, CDR1 is MDHEN and CDR2 is SYDVKM. CDR3 length equals 15 residues. DNA of the CDR3: TGTGCCAGCAGTTTATCTAGCGGGATCTCCTACGAGCAGTACTTC. It encodes CASSLSSGISYEQYF.

The V and J genes are TRBV7-9 and TRBJ2-1; 8 bases match TRBD2. This CDR3 comprises 15 residues. CDR1 and CDR2 (germline): SEHNR, FQNEAQ (reference sequence). The trim removed 8 bases at V and 5 bases at J, leaving 11 bases unmatched. In DNA, the CDR3 is TGTGCCAGCTGGCGGGCGGGAGGCCGTAACAATGAGCAGTTCTTC. Its protein is CASWRAGGRNNEQFF.